Listed below are T cell receptor beta chains from one sample, sequenced in a study of OX40 agonist ivuxolimab in advanced cancers. Sequencing used immunoSEQ multiplex PCR; TCRdb keeps in-frame clones, though not all of them. This sample carries around 50,000 clones, roughly 92% of them seen once, and the ten largest clones take 10% to 15%. The sample was CD4+ or CD8+ T cells sorted from blood, taken in a trial of the OX40 agonist ivuxolimab. All receptors come from an adult with an advanced solid tumor such as melanoma, head and neck, liver or kidney cancer. Each CDR3 is given with its conserved first and last residue. Fields, in order: clone size, V gene, D gene, J gene, CDR3 protein, CDR3 DNA. A D gene is named only where the DNA matches it firmly. Part of the rows lack a size; the others show once, few, many or a class for expanded clones.

few	TRBV14	-	TRBJ2-7	CASSRSRNHEQYF	TGTGCCAGCAGCCGGTCCCGGAACCACGAGCAGTACTTC
-	TRBV15	-	TRBJ2-3	CAAGQLGADTQYF	TGTGCCGCGGGACAGCTTGGCGCAGATACGCAGTATTTT
once	TRBV4-1	-	TRBJ1-4	CASSPETPTNEKLFF	TGCGCCAGCAGCCCCGAGACGCCAACTAATGAAAAACTGTTTTTT
-	TRBV5-4	TRBD1	TRBJ2-2	CASSLGDRGDYTGELFF	TGTGCCAGCAGCTTGGGGGACAGGGGGGACTACACCGGGGAGCTGTTTTTT
-	TRBV9	TRBD2	TRBJ2-1	CASSGIAGVEDNEQFF	TGTGCCAGCAGCGGGATAGCGGGAGTGGAGGACAATGAGCAGTTCTTC
-	TRBV7-2	-	TRBJ2-1	CASSLGSSPAINEQFF	TGTGCCAGCAGCTTAGGTTCGAGCCCAGCCATTAATGAGCAGTTCTTC
once	TRBV19	TRBD1	TRBJ1-6	CASSRTGDNSPLHF	TGTGCCAGTAGCAGGACAGGGGATAATTCACCCCTCCACTTT
-	TRBV10-3	-	TRBJ1-2	CASSRGGEGGYTF	TGTGCCAGCAGTCGTGGAGGGGAGGGTGGCTACACCTTC
-	TRBV2	-	TRBJ1-2	CASSEAGGGPDYGYTF	TGTGCCAGCAGTGAAGCTGGGGGGGGTCCGGACTATGGCTACACCTTC
-	TRBV7-7	-	TRBJ2-1	CASSRSGYNEQFF	TGTGCTAGCAGCCGTAGCGGCTACAATGAGCAGTTCTTC
-	TRBV5-5	-	TRBJ2-7	CASSPAAGASYEQYF	TGTGCCAGCAGCCCTGCGGCAGGGGCGTCCTACGAGCAGTACTTC
-	TRBV28	-	TRBJ2-7	CASSLRREQYF	TGTGCCAGCAGTTTACGGAGGGAGCAGTACTTC
-	TRBV7-2	TRBD2	TRBJ2-7	CASSPVGGGKSYEQYF	TGTGCCAGCAGCCCAGTGGGGGGGGGAAAATCCTACGAGCAGTACTTC
-	TRBV10-1	TRBD1	TRBJ2-7	CASSEFDRGIYEQYF	TGCGCCAGCAGTGAGTTCGACAGGGGGATCTACGAGCAGTACTTC
-	TRBV6-6	-	TRBJ1-5	CAISDGAGGNQPQHF	TGTGCCATCAGTGACGGGGCCGGGGGAAATCAGCCCCAGCATTTT
-	TRBV5-1	-	TRBJ2-5	CASSLRVETQYF	TGCGCCAGCAGCTTACGGGTGGAGACCCAGTACTTC
-	TRBV10-1	-	TRBJ2-3	CASSETRRFTDTQYF	TGCGCCAGCAGTGAGACTCGACGGTTCACAGATACGCAGTATTTT
-	TRBV28	-	TRBJ2-1	CASSFLLAETDNEQFF	TGTGCCAGCAGTTTTCTATTAGCGGAGACTGACAATGAGCAGTTCTTC
-	TRBV7-9	-	TRBJ1-2	CASSLELGGYTF	TGTGCCAGCAGCTTAGAGCTGGGTGGCTACACCTTC
-	TRBV6-4	-	TRBJ2-4	CASSDPFRIGLILAKNIQYF	TGTGCCAGCAGTGACCCGTTTCGAATAGGCCTTATCCTAGCCAAAAACATTCAGTACTTC
-	TRBV6-1	-	TRBJ2-5	CASSPPGETQYF	TGTGCCAGCAGTCCTCCGGGGGAGACCCAGTACTTC
-	TRBV5-1	-	TRBJ2-3	CASSPLLTTDTQYF	TGCGCCAGCAGCCCACTATTAACCACAGATACGCAGTATTTT
-	TRBV9	-	TRBJ1-1	CASSADSRNTEAFF	TGTGCCAGCAGCGCGGACAGCCGGAACACTGAAGCTTTCTTT
-	TRBV13	-	TRBJ2-7	CASSQGTYEQYF	TGTGCCAGCAGCCAGGGGACCTACGAGCAGTACTTC
-	TRBV9	TRBD1	TRBJ2-7	CASSVGQGRPYEQYF	TGTGCCAGCAGCGTAGGACAGGGGCGGCCCTACGAGCAGTACTTC
-	TRBV5-1	-	TRBJ2-1	CASSFPGRGEQFF	TGCGCCAGCAGCTTCCCGGGCCGAGGTGAGCAGTTCTTC